This T cell receptor beta chain derives from a study of T-cell memory formation after mild COVID-19 (dated by TCRdb to the early 2020s). Concerning the study at large: TCR sequence clusters from the two donors were found to be largely donor specific. Longitudinal TCRalpha and TCRbeta repertoire sequencing tracked T-cell clones expanding and contracting after mild COVID-19 in two donors. The cohort was made up of two young adult volunteers, one female and one male, who were previously healthy.

This clonotype was seen many times. This receptor's antigen is unknown. No base qualities exist here, and no much larger clone lies one base off it. What the research found in general, with its limitations: The detection of some responding clones in pre-infection memory suggests that pre-existing cross-reactive memory T cells joined the SARS-CoV-2 response. Whether the second-wave clones peaking on day 37 were SARS-CoV-2 specific was not confirmed. Contracting CD4+ clones turned up mainly in the CM and EM memory subsets, whereas EMRA was where CD8+ clones were enriched. Only two mild cases were covered by the study, and larger cohorts that include severe cases with pre-infection samples were considered necessary. Balanced CD4/CD8 phenotypes were observed for clones contracting from day 15 to 85, whereas a bias towards CD4+ was observed for a second wave of clones expanding from day 15 to 37.

PBMCs were isolated by Ficoll-Paque density gradient centrifugation. CDR1 and CDR2 (SGHRS, YFSETQ) derive from the germline V gene. Counted from cysteine to phenylalanine, this CDR3 has 15 amino acids. Just CDR3 DNA is preserved here, 45 bases in frame from base 1. Trimming at the junction amounts to 4 bases on V and 0 bases on J, and the germline ends lie 11 bases apart. These reads were obtained on an Illumina NovaSeq 6000. TCRalpha and TCRbeta cDNA libraries were constructed by 5'RACE with constant-segment primers, with sample barcodes and unique molecular identifiers being introduced. RNA was extracted from every sample with Trizol reagent. Libraries were amplified in two PCR steps, with a second sample barcode and Illumina TruSeq adapters added in the second step. Sequencing of the libraries was done on an Illumina NovaSeq, producing 2 x 150 bp paired-end reads. The study's processing was this. Reads were demultiplexed and collapsed into UMI-guided consensus sequences with migec v1.2.7. Using mixcr v2.1.11, the UMI consensuses were aligned to TRA and TRB V and J templates and assembled into clonotypes. A clonotype was counted as expanded or contracted only if both edgeR and NoisET called the change significant, with noise models trained on biological replicates. For edgeR calls, the cutoffs were a false discovery rate-adjusted p below 0.01 and a log2 fold-change threshold of 1. PCA with hierarchical clustering of max-normalized trajectories of the 1000 most abundant clonotypes was used as exploratory dynamics analysis. Separately sequenced CD4+ and CD8+ repertoires were used to assign the CD4 or CD8 phenotype of responding clones. TCRdb reran the public reads through fastp at Q25 and MiXCR, keeping productive beta chains. Rows matching on CDR3 protein sequence are summarized as one entry with the most common DNA and genes. It is TCRdb's table, rather than the study itself, that gives the V and J calls and clone size. The sample profile shows 100,000 to 150,000 distinct CDR3 sequences; over 15% of them were found once. The top ten clones comprise around 4.8% of the sample.

The sequence was collected from a man aged 18 to 30 who had mild COVID-19 (a few samples of this study predate the infection). The sample titles of this study are shuffled in the database, so cell type and time point are left out; the donor was told from shared clones. Material: PBMCs or a T cell subset sorted from them (not recorded which). Here the chain combines TRBV5-1 and TRBJ2-1, and perhaps TRBD2 as D gene, on 6 matching bases. Read as DNA, the sequence is TGCGCCAGCAGCAGAGACGGGAGCTCCTACAATGAGCAGTTCTTC. Translated, this gives CASSRDGSSYNEQFF.